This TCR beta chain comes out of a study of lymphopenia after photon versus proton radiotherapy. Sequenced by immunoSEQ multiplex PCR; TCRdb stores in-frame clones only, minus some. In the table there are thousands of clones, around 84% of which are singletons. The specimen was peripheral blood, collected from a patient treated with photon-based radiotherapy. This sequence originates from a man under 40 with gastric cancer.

The CDR3 DNA follows: TGTGCCAGCACCCCCCTCCGGGAGAACACTGAAGCTTTCTTT. Amino acids: CASTPLRENTEAFF. The V gene is TRBV6-6, the J gene TRBJ1-1; D ambiguous. Germline V gives CDR1 MNHNY, CDR2 SVGAGI (reference sequence). V lost 7 bases, J lost 1 base, and 13 bases lay in between. This CDR3 spans 14 amino acids.